The present T cell receptor (beta chain) was sequenced within a study of blood T cell repertoires in COVID-19. In the original analysis: Reference gene primer amplification yielded estimated nucleated cell counts. Sequencing was performed with immunoSEQ multiplex PCR; in TCRdb, only in-frame clones are kept and a portion is missing. The D gene and trimming were derived from the DNA, and the V and J assignments and clone size from that table. The table shows over 150,000 clones, with approximately 87% occurring only once. Germline V gives CDR1 SGHTA, CDR2 FQGNSA. V gave up 7 bases and J gave up 5 bases; unmatched junction bases: 10. The length of the CDR3 is 15 residues.

The rearrangement joins TRBV7-2 to TRBJ2-1; 8 bases are a match to TRBD2. Sample: peripheral blood. This clonotype originated in a man in his 70s with active or convalescent COVID-19. CDR3 DNA: TGTGCCAGCATCCCAGCGGGACTAGAGAACAATGAGCAGTTCTTC. This sequence encodes CASIPAGLENNEQFF.